This T cell receptor (beta chain) was retrieved from a study of shared clonotypes between healthy human individuals. Trimming shortened V by 6 bases and J by 2 bases, and 4 bases separated the two germline ends. Germline CDR1 DFQATT, CDR2 SNEGSKA (reference sequence). This CDR3 is 11 amino acids long. TCRdb's copy holds only in-frame clones and misses some; the assay was immunoSEQ multiplex PCR. The data show 2.5 million or so clones, with 90% to 95% seen just once and over 0.12% held by the top ten. This clone has just a few counts. The receptor was isolated from a man younger than 35 in good health. Sequenced material: naive CD4+ T cells sorted from blood. Subset described: CD45RA+ positively selected. The chain joins TRBV20-1 to TRBJ1-4; D is unclear. CDR3 amino acids: CSAWTNEKLFF. DNA of the CDR3: TGCAGTGCGTGGACTAATGAAAAACTGTTTTTT.